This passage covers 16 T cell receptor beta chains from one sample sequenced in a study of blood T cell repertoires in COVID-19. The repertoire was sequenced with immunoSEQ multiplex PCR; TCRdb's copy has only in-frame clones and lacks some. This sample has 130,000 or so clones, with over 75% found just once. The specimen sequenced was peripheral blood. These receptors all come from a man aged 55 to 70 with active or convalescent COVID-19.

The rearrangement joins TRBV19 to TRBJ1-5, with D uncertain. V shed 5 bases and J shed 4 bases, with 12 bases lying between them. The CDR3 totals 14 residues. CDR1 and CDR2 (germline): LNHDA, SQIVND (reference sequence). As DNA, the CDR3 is TGTGCCAGTAGTCCGTTGACGGGAAATCAGCCCCAGCATTTT. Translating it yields CASSPLTGNQPQHF.

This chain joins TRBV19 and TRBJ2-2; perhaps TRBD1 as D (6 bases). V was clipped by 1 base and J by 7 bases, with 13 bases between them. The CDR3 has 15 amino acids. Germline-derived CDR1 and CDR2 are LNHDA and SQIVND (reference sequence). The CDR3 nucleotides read TGTGCCAGTAGTATAGCCTATACAGGGTACGGGGAGCTGTTTTTT. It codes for CASSIAYTGYGELFF. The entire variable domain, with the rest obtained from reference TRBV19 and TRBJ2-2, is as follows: DGGITQSPKYLFRKEGQNVTLSCEQNLNHDAMYWYRQDPGQGLRLIYYSQIVNDFQKGDIAEGYSVSREKKESFPLTVTSAQKNPTAFYLCASSIAYTGYGELFFGEGSRLTVL.

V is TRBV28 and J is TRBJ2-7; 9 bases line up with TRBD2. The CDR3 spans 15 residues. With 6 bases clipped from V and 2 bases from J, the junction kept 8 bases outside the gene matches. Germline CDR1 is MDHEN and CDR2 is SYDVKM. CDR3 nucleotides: TGTGCCAGCAGACCTGGGACTAGCAGAACCTACGAGCAGTACTTC. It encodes CASRPGTSRTYEQYF.

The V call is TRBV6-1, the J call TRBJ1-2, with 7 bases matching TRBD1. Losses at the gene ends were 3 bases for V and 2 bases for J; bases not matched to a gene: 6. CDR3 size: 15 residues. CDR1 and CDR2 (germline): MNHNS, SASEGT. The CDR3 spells CASSDLLQGNYGYTF. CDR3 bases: TGTGCCAGCAGTGACCTATTACAGGGGAACTATGGCTACACCTTC.

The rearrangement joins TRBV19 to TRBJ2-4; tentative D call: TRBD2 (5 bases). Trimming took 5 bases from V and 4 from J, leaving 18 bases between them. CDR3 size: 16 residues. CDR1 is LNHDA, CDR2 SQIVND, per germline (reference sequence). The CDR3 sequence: CASSDEGRLGKNIQYF. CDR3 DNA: TGTGCCAGTAGTGACGAGGGCCGCTTGGGGAAAAACATTCAGTACTTC.

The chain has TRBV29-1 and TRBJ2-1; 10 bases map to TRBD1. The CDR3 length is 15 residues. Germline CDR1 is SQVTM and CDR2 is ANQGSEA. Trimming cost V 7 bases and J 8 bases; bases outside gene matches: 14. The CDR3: CSAASGQGIGYEQFF. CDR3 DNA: TGCAGCGCTGCCTCGGGACAGGGGATAGGCTATGAGCAGTTCTTC.

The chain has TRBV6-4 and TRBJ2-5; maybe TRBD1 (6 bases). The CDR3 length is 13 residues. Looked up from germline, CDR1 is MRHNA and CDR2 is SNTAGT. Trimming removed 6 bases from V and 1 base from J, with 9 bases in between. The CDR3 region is CASSRTAQETQYF. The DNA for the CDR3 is TGTGCCAGCAGCAGGACAGCCCAAGAGACCCAGTACTTC.

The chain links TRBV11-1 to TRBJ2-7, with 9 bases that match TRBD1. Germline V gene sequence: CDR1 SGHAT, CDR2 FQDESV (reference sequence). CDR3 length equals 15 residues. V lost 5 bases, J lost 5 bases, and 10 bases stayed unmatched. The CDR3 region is CASSTPGTGKDEQYF. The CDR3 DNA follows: TGTGCCAGCAGCACTCCCGGGACAGGGAAGGACGAGCAGTACTTC.

CDR3 DNA: TGTGCCAGCAGGGAGGCCCGTTACGAGCAGTACTTC. It specifies CASREARYEQYF. J is TRBJ2-7 and V is TRBV12-3 or TRBV12-4; TRBD2 is a possible D gene (5 bases). The length of the CDR3 is 12 residues. Trimming shortened V by 6 bases and J by 4 bases, and 10 bases separated the two germline ends.

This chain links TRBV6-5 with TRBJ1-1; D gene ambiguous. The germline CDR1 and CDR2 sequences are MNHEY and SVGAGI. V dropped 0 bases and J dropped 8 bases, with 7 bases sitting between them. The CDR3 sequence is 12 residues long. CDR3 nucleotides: TGTGCCAGCAGTTACTCGAGAGGGGAAGCTTTCTTT. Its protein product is CASSYSRGEAFF.

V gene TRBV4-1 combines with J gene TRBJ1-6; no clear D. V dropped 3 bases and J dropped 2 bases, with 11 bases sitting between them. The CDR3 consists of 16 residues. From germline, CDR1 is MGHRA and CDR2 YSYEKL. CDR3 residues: CASSQIGGTYNSPLHF. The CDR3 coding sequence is TGCGCCAGCAGCCAGATAGGAGGGACCTATAATTCACCCCTCCACTTT.

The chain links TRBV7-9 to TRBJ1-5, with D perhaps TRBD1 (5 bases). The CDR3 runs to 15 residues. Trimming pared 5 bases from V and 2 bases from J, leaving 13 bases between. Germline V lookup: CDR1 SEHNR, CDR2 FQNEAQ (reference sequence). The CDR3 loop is CASSTREGGNQPQHF. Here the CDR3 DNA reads TGTGCCAGCAGCACCAGGGAAGGGGGCAATCAGCCCCAGCATTTT.

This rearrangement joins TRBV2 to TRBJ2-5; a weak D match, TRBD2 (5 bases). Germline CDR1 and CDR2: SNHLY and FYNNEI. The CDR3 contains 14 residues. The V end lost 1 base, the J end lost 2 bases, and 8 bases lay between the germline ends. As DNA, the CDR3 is TGTGCCAGCAGTGAAGTGGGAGTACAAGAGACCCAGTACTTC. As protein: CASSEVGVQETQYF.

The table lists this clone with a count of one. CDR3 coding DNA: TGCAGCGTAGGACAGGGGGATGGAAAACTGTTTTTT. Its translation: CSVGQGDGKLFF. The gene calls are TRBV29-1 and TRBJ1-4; 10 nucleotides line up with TRBD1. The germline V gene encodes CDR1 SQVTM and CDR2 ANQGSEA. The CDR3 is made up of 12 amino acids. V trimming: 6 bases; J trimming: 10 bases; junction bases outside the gene matches: 5.

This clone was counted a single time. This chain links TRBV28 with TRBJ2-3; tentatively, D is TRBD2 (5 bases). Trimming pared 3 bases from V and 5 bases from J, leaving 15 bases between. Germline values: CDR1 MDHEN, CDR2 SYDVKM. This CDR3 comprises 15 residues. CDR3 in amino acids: CASSFSSGSGDTQYF. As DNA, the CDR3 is TGTGCCAGCAGTTTCTCCAGCGGTTCTGGAGATACGCAGTATTTT.

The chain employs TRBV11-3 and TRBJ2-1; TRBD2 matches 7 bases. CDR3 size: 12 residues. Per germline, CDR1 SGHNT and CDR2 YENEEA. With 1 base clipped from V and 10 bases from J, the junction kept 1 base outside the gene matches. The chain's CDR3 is CASSLGREEQFF. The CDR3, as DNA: TGTGCCAGCAGCTTAGGGCGGGAGGAGCAGTTCTTC.